This entry lists 6 T cell receptor beta chains sequenced from one sample in a study of blood T cell repertoires in COVID-19. Clones were read by immunoSEQ multiplex PCR, and TCRdb kept only the in-frame ones, dropping some. This repertoire shows 110,000 to 150,000 clones, more than 75% found once; its top ten account for approximately 5.2%. Sequencing used peripheral blood. The source is a woman in her 70s with COVID-19, enrolled during active disease.

The CDR3: CASSLVSTAFF. CDR3 sequence (DNA): TGTGCCAGCAGCTTAGTCAGTACGGCTTTCTTT. The chain carries TRBV7-8 and TRBJ1-1; no definite D call. The ends were cut back, 1 base at V and 11 bases at J, with 8 bases in the middle. This CDR3 comprises 11 residues. Germline V gives CDR1 SGHVS, CDR2 FQNEAQ.

The chain recombines TRBV9 with TRBJ1-4, with D uncertain. Looked up from germline, CDR1 is SGDLS and CDR2 is YYNGEE. Trimming shortened V by 0 bases and J by 5 bases, and 11 bases separated the two germline ends. This CDR3 has 15 residues. CDR3 sequence (DNA): TGTGCCAGCAGCGTAGGCGGCGGATCAAATGAAAAACTGTTTTTT. This gives the protein CASSVGGGSNEKLFF.

The genes are TRBV7-2 and TRBJ1-5, with D maybe TRBD1 (5 bases). Trimming took 0 bases from V and 4 from J, leaving 7 bases between them. Germline-derived CDR1 and CDR2 are SGHTA and FQGNSA. CDR3 length: 14 amino acids. The CDR3 DNA is TGTGCCAGCAGCTTAGCGGGGGGGAATCAGCCCCAGCATTTT. Protein sequence: CASSLAGGNQPQHF.

The rearrangement joins TRBV7-6 to TRBJ1-1; D possibly corresponds to TRBD1 (5 bases). Germline CDR1 reads SGHVS; CDR2 reads FNYEAQ. There are 15 residues in the CDR3. The V end was cut by 1 base, the J end by 1 base, with 10 bases between. The CDR3 is CASSLEAGRNTEAFF. The DNA of the CDR3 is TGTGCCAGCAGCTTAGAAGCAGGGCGGAACACTGAAGCTTTCTTT.

The J gene is TRBJ1-2, the V gene TRBV18; the match to TRBD1 covers 10 bases. J gave up 4 bases and V 0 bases, and 5 bases lay outside the gene matches. Germline V gives CDR1 KGHSH, CDR2 LQKENI. This CDR3 region has 16 residues. The CDR3 region is CASSPPGDRGGYGYTF. As DNA, the CDR3 is TGTGCCAGCTCACCACCGGGGGACAGGGGTGGCTATGGCTACACCTTC.

The chain carries TRBV12-5 and TRBJ2-1, with 8 bases fitting TRBD2. V gave up 6 bases and J gave up 7 bases; unmatched junction bases: 8. Germline CDR1 reads LGHNT; CDR2 reads FRNRAP. The CDR3 contains 14 residues. The CDR3 loop reads CASGKGGGFNEQFF. The DNA for the CDR3 is TGTGCTAGTGGAAAAGGCGGGGGGTTTAATGAGCAGTTCTTC.